One sample yielded the 10 T cell receptor beta chains listed below, sequenced in a study of cytomegalovirus exposure and HLA in healthy donors. PCR involved 60 Vbeta and 13 Jbeta primers. Produced via immunoSEQ multiplex PCR; TCRdb's table is partial and in-frame only. Among 100,000 or so clones, roughly 70% were seen once, and the ten largest hold under 1.5%. The sequencing input was PBMCs. All receptors come from a man in his forties in good health and CMV-seronegative.

There are a few counts of this clone. This chain uses TRBV29-1 with TRBJ2-2; D might be TRBD1 (7 bases). CDR1 and CDR2 (germline): SQVTM, ANQGSEA. The V end lost 2 bases, the J end lost 3 bases, and 19 bases lay between the germline ends. The CDR3 consists of 17 residues. The CDR3 DNA reads TGCAGCGTTGAAAGGGCACCAGACAGGGAGGACACCGGGGAGCTGTTTTTT. It yields the protein CSVERAPDREDTGELFF.

The gene calls are TRBV6-5 and TRBJ1-4; D remains unclear. There are 15 residues in the CDR3. Trimming left V 0 bases short and J 0 bases short, with 5 bases between. The V gene's germline CDR1 is MNHEY and CDR2 SVGAGI. CDR3 residues: CASSYSRSTNEKLFF. CDR3 nucleotide sequence: TGTGCCAGCAGTTACTCGCGGTCAACTAATGAAAAACTGTTTTTT.

The chain carries TRBV15 and TRBJ1-6; a weak D match, TRBD1 (6 bases). CDR1 and CDR2 (germline): LNHNV, YYDKDF (reference sequence). This CDR3 region has 14 residues. V lost 3 bases and J 6 bases, leaving 9 bases between the germline ends. CDR3 sequence (DNA): TGTGCCACCAGCAGGGACAGTAGTAATTCACCCCTCCACTTT. Translation: CATSRDSSNSPLHF.

A single count supports this clone. Other DNA sequences in this sample translate to the same CDR3. The rearrangement joins TRBV18 to TRBJ1-1, with no clear D. Trimming cost V 6 bases and J 1 base, with 6 bases left between them. This CDR3 has 12 residues. Germline lookup yields CDR1 KGHSH and CDR2 LQKENI. In DNA, the CDR3 is TGTGCCAGCTCTGGAGAGAACACTGAAGCTTTCTTT. This encodes CASSGENTEAFF. The full variable domain, in which reference TRBV18 and TRBJ1-1 provide the parts outside the CDR3, is NAGVMQNPRHLVRRRGQEARLRCSPMKGHSHVYWYRQLPEEGLKFMVYLQKENIIDESGMPKERFSAEFPKEGPSILRIQQVVRGDSAAYFCASSGENTEAFFGQGTRLTVV.

V is TRBV7-9 and J is TRBJ1-2; 7 positions match TRBD1. The CDR3 spans 13 residues. Per the germline V gene, CDR1 is SEHNR and CDR2 is FQNEAQ (reference sequence). The J segment lost 8 bases and the V segment lost 2 bases, leaving 5 bases of the junction unmatched. This CDR3 is CASSLSRGDGYTF. For the CDR3, the DNA is TGTGCCAGCAGCTTAAGCAGGGGGGACGGCTACACCTTC.

CDR3 protein: CASSLAEGSGRVNYEQYF. CDR3 DNA sequence: TGCGCCAGCAGCTTGGCGGAGGGTAGCGGGAGGGTCAACTACGAGCAGTACTTC. V usage is TRBV5-1 and J usage is TRBJ2-7; TRBD2 matches 11 bases. CDR1 is SGHRS and CDR2 is YFSETQ in the germline V gene. V lost 0 bases, J lost 3 bases, and 11 bases stayed unmatched. CDR3 length: 18 amino acids.

The V call is TRBV14, the J call TRBJ2-6; D is undetermined. The CDR3 consists of 14 residues. Germline V CDR1 and CDR2: SGHDN, FVKESK. Between the trimmed V and J ends, which lost 4 bases and 12 bases, there was a span of 16 bases. CDR3 sequence (DNA): TGTGCCAGCAGCCTCCCCTGGGCCCCACGCGTCCTGACTTTC. It translates to CASSLPWAPRVLTF.

J is TRBJ2-7 and V is TRBV29-1; 7 nucleotides line up with TRBD2. The ends lost 5 bases at V and 0 bases at J; junction bases unmatched: 4. The CDR3 covers 13 residues. The germline CDR1 and CDR2 sequences are SQVTM and ANQGSEA. For the CDR3, the DNA is TGCAGCGTTACGGGACTACACTCCTACGAGCAGTACTTC. This encodes CSVTGLHSYEQYF.

A note on this clone: The sample holds other DNA sequences that translate to the same CDR3. The J gene is TRBJ2-3, the V gene TRBV6-4, with TRBD2 matching 7 bases. Germline-derived CDR1 and CDR2 are MRHNA and SNTAGT. CDR3 length equals 14 residues. V was pared by 3 bases and J by 2 bases, with 2 bases of the junction left unmatched. CDR3 protein: CASSESGATDTQYF. CDR3 nucleotides: TGTGCCAGCAGTGAGAGCGGGGCCACAGATACGCAGTATTTT.

The table lists this clone with a count of one. This specimen includes other DNA sequences encoding the same CDR3. The rearrangement links TRBV30 to TRBJ1-1; D not certain. V was cut by 0 bases and J by 3 bases, with 8 bases left in between. CDR1 is GTSNPN and CDR2 is SVGIG in the germline V gene (reference sequence). This CDR3 spans 13 amino acids. CDR3 nucleotides: TGTGCCTGGAGTGTACGGGGTGACACTGAAGCTTTCTTT. This translates into CAWSVRGDTEAFF.